These 4 T cell receptor beta chains were all obtained from the same sample, sequenced in a study of beta chain features in type 1 diabetes. Since all of the isolated RNA was reverse transcribed, expressed TCRB transcripts were what got sequenced. The assay was immunoSEQ multiplex PCR, and TCRdb's table has in-frame clones only and misses some. The sample lists 300,000 to 400,000 clones, 9.5% to 10% occurring once. These receptors are not linked to any known antigen. Broader study findings: TCRB CDR3s were moderately but significantly shorter in Type 1 diabetes patients in all four CD4+ subsets.

Sequencing was performed on central memory CD4+ T cells from blood. The receptors shown here come from a young man with type 1 diabetes.

The J gene is TRBJ2-3, the V gene TRBV6-1; a weak D match, TRBD2 (6 bases). The CDR3 contains 14 residues. Germline V gene lookup returns CDR1 MNHNS and CDR2 SASEGT. The germline V and J ends were trimmed by 6 bases and 3 bases, with 13 bases remaining between them. The chain's CDR3 is CASSHSGRTDTQYF. The CDR3 nucleotides are TGTGCCAGCAGCCACTCCGGGAGAACAGATACGCAGTATTTT.

The chain has TRBV7-8 and TRBJ2-3; 10 nucleotides align to TRBD1. V lost 5 bases to trimming and J lost 1 base; unmatched junction nucleotides: 6. The CDR3 consists of 16 residues. Germline CDR1 reads SGHVS; CDR2 reads FQNEAQ. CDR3 nucleotide sequence: TGTGCCAGCAGCCCCCGGACAGGGGGGGGCACAGATACGCAGTATTTT. Translation: CASSPRTGGGTDTQYF.

A few counts support this clone. The CDR3 here is CASSLSQESYEQYF. DNA of the CDR3: TGTGCCAGCAGCTTATCCCAGGAGTCCTACGAGCAGTACTTC. The rearrangement uses TRBV7-9 and TRBJ2-7; no definite D call. The CDR3 sequence is 14 residues long. The germline V gene has CDR1 SEHNR and CDR2 FQNEAQ (reference sequence). V was cut by 2 bases and J by 1 base, with 9 bases left in between.

This clone was counted a few times. The rearrangement links TRBV9 to TRBJ1-2; D uncertain. Per germline, CDR1 SGDLS and CDR2 YYNGEE. There are 14 residues in the CDR3. The germline V and J ends were trimmed by 4 bases and 7 bases, with 17 bases remaining between them. This CDR3 reads CASSSLDLKGGYTF. In DNA, the CDR3 is TGTGCCAGCAGCTCCCTGGACCTTAAGGGTGGCTACACCTTC.